This T cell receptor beta chain was sequenced for a study of T cell responses to AZD1222 COVID-19 vaccine. This CDR3 is 14 amino acids long. The method was immunoSEQ multiplex PCR; TCRdb's version includes in-frame clones alone and lacks a portion of them. The table includes 120,000 or so clones, 80% to 90% detected once. The sample consisted of peripheral blood, taken on day 0 of AZD1222 vaccination. This clonotype was obtained from an adult in good health. The rearrangement uses TRBV21-1 and TRBJ1-1. TRBV21-1 is designated a pseudogene. This CDR3 is CASSKGNLNTEAFF. The CDR3 nucleotides are TGTGCCAGCAGCAAAGGCAACCTCAACACTGAAGCTTTCTTT.